One sample yielded the 27 T cell receptor beta chains listed below, sequenced in a study of blood T cell repertoires in COVID-19. TCRdb's copy holds only in-frame clones and misses some; the assay was immunoSEQ multiplex PCR. This sample has a few hundred thousand clones; roughly 88% occur once, and the top ten carry under 5%. The specimen was peripheral blood. The source of these receptors is a woman between 45 and 60 years old with active or convalescent COVID-19.

This clone was counted once. The gene calls are TRBV5-1 and TRBJ2-5, with D possibly matching TRBD2 (7 bases). The V gene's germline CDR1 is SGHRS and CDR2 YFSETQ. The V gene lost 3 bases and the J gene lost 4 bases, with 16 bases spanning the gap. The CDR3 sequence is 15 residues long. In nucleotides, the CDR3 is TGCGCCAGCAGCTGGCGGGAGTGGGGGCGAGAGACCCAGTACTTC. It codes for CASSWREWGRETQYF. Supplemented by reference TRBV5-1 and TRBJ2-5, the full variable domain reads KAGVTQTPRYLIKTRGQQVTLSCSPISGHRSVSWYQQTPGQGLQFLFEYFSETQRNKGNFPGRFSGRQFSNSRSEMNVSTLELGDSALYLCASSWREWGRETQYFGPGTRLLVL.

The V and J genes are TRBV12-3 or TRBV12-4 and TRBJ2-1; D gene ambiguous. The CDR3 runs to 13 residues. V was shortened by 3 bases and J by 10 bases, with 13 bases between the two germline ends. This CDR3 is CASSFSPASEQFF. The CDR3 nucleotides are TGTGCCAGCAGTTTCTCCCCCGCGAGCGAGCAGTTCTTC.

V usage is TRBV7-2 and J usage is TRBJ1-1, with a weak D call TRBD1 (5 bases). Germline V gene lookup returns CDR1 SGHTA and CDR2 FQGNSA. The CDR3 contains 11 residues. Trimming cost V 8 bases and J 7 bases, with 11 bases left between them. The CDR3 here is CASLGGGEAFF. DNA for the CDR3: TGTGCCAGCCTCGGGGGGGGTGAAGCTTTCTTT.

The chain is built from TRBV3-1 (or the pseudogene TRBV3-2) and TRBJ2-5; TRBD2 aligns across 9 bases. Germline CDR1 reads LGHDT; CDR2 reads YNNKEL (reference sequence). The trim removed 4 bases at V and 2 bases at J, leaving 5 bases unmatched. This CDR3 is 15 amino acids long. CDR3: CASSLSGSWQETQYF. The CDR3 nucleotides are TGTGCCAGCAGCCTTAGCGGGAGTTGGCAAGAGACCCAGTACTTC.

V usage is TRBV5-1 and J usage is TRBJ2-5; TRBD1 matches 10 bases. This CDR3 has 17 amino acids. V was clipped by 2 bases and J by 4 bases; unmatched bases: 11. Germline V CDR1 and CDR2: SGHRS, YFSETQ. CDR3 coding DNA: TGCGCCAGCAGCTTCGACGACAGGGGGCGAGTCGGAGAGACCCAGTACTTC. The encoded protein is CASSFDDRGRVGETQYF.

In its sample, this clone was seen once. The J gene is TRBJ1-2, the V gene TRBV25-1, with 9 bases matching TRBD1. Germline loops: CDR1 MGHDK, CDR2 SYGVNS. The CDR3 extends over 16 amino acids. The ends lost 9 bases at V and 4 bases at J; junction bases unmatched: 15. CDR3 DNA sequence: TGTGCCAGTCGGGGACCAACAGGGGGCGAAGGCTATGGCTACACCTTC. The encoded protein is CASRGPTGGEGYGYTF.

The sample holds a few counts of this clone. V and J are TRBV20-1 and TRBJ2-3; D unclear. The CDR3 loop spans 11 amino acids. V was shortened by 6 bases and J by 0 bases, with 4 bases between the two germline ends. Germline loops: CDR1 DFQATT, CDR2 SNEGSKA (reference sequence). Written as DNA, the CDR3 is TGCAGTGCGACTAGCACAGATACGCAGTATTTT. It codes for CSATSTDTQYF.

This clone was recorded a few times. This chain connects TRBV3-1 (or the pseudogene TRBV3-2) to TRBJ2-7; TRBD1 agrees at 7 bases. This CDR3 is 16 amino acids long. V lost 2 bases to trimming and J lost 2 bases; unmatched junction nucleotides: 9. CDR1 is LGHDT, CDR2 YNNKEL, per germline (reference sequence). This chain's CDR3 is CASSQKPGTDTYEQYF. CDR3 DNA sequence: TGTGCCAGCAGCCAAAAACCCGGGACAGATACCTACGAGCAGTACTTC.

This chain uses TRBV2 with TRBJ2-2; 8 positions match TRBD1. After removal of 7 bases from V and 12 bases from J, the junction contained 7 bases not matched to a gene. CDR3 length: 12 residues. Germline V gene sequence: CDR1 SNHLY, CDR2 FYNNEI. The CDR3, as DNA: TGTGCCAGCAAGGAGACAGGGGAGAAGCTGTTTTTT. Translated, it gives CASKETGEKLFF. Complete variable domain (other parts from reference TRBV2 and TRBJ2-2): EPEVTQTPSHQVTQMGQEVILRCVPISNHLYFYWYRQILGQKVEFLVSFYNNEISEKSEIFDDQFSVERPDGSNFTLKIRSTKLEDSAMYFCASKETGEKLFFGEGSRLTVL.

The V and J genes are TRBV30 and TRBJ2-1, with TRBD1 identical over 10 bases. The CDR3 is 15 amino acids. The J segment lost 4 bases and the V segment lost 2 bases, leaving 5 bases of the junction unmatched. Germline-derived CDR1 and CDR2 are GTSNPN and SVGIG (reference sequence). CDR3 DNA sequence: TGTGCCTGGAGTAGTGGGACAGGGGCTTACAATGAGCAGTTCTTC. Residues: CAWSSGTGAYNEQFF.

The CDR3 DNA reads TGTGCCAGCCGGCCTTCATACATAGCCTTCTCCTACGAGCAGTACTTC. This encodes CASRPSYIAFSYEQYF. This chain links TRBV28 with TRBJ2-7; D gene ambiguous. V lost 8 bases, J lost 0 bases, and 20 bases lay in between. This CDR3 has 16 amino acids. Germline V gene data show CDR1 as MDHEN and CDR2 as SYDVKM.

The chain recombines TRBV6-2 or TRBV6-3 with TRBJ2-3; 7 nucleotides agree with TRBD2. Trimming at V came to 2 bases and at J to 3 bases, leaving 8 bases not matched to a gene. Per germline, CDR1 MNHEY and CDR2 SVGEGT. CDR3 length: 16 amino acids. DNA for the CDR3: TGTGCCAGCAGTTACCGGCGACTAGCAGAGACAGATACGCAGTATTTT. Amino acids: CASSYRRLAETDTQYF.

This clone appeared once. V is TRBV28 and J is TRBJ2-7; 8 nucleotides match TRBD1. The junction had 12 bases not matched to a gene; V was cut back by 10 bases and J by 4 bases. The CDR3 is 14 amino acids. CDR1 and CDR2 (germline): MDHEN, SYDVKM. CDR3 residues: CATSRTGGLYEQYF. The CDR3 DNA reads as TGTGCCACCTCCCGAACAGGGGGTTTGTACGAGCAGTACTTC.

This clone was seen once. J is TRBJ1-1 and V is TRBV4-3; possible D gene TRBD1, 6 bases. The CDR3 spans 15 residues. Trimming pared 4 bases from V and 4 bases from J, leaving 16 bases between. Germline CDR1 is LGHNA and CDR2 is YSLEER. This CDR3 is CASSPGVGGPTEAFF. CDR3 coding DNA: TGCGCCAGCAGCCCCGGGGTGGGGGGGCCCACTGAAGCTTTCTTT.

The V gene is TRBV7-3, the J gene TRBJ2-2, with 7 bases matching TRBD1. This CDR3 has 13 residues. Germline loops: CDR1 SGHTA, CDR2 FQGTGA. With V trimmed by 5 bases and J by 4 bases, 1 base remained unmatched. CDR3 bases: TGTGCCAGCAGCCCAGGGGGCACCGGGGAGCTGTTTTTT. Protein: CASSPGGTGELFF.

The chain uses TRBV18 and TRBJ2-7; D might be TRBD1 (6 bases). The ends were cut back, 3 bases at V and 2 bases at J, with 17 bases in the middle. CDR1 and CDR2 (germline): KGHSH, LQKENI. This CDR3 comprises 16 residues. CDR3 loop: CASSPVEAGAAYEQYF. In DNA form, the CDR3 reads TGTGCCAGCTCACCGGTTGAAGCAGGGGCAGCCTACGAGCAGTACTTC.

In nucleotides, the CDR3 is TGTGCCAGCAGCTTAAGGGACAGGGGGAACTATGGCTACACCTTC. Protein product: CASSLRDRGNYGYTF. This chain connects TRBV7-2 to TRBJ1-2; TRBD1 matches 11 bases. The V gene's germline CDR1 is SGHTA and CDR2 FQGNSA. Germline trimming cut 2 bases from V and 2 bases from J; bases unmatched to any gene: 1. The CDR3 is made up of 15 amino acids.

The chain links TRBV30 to TRBJ2-7; D may be TRBD1 (6 bases). V lost 1 base to trimming and J lost 2 bases, with 12 bases between them. The length of the CDR3 is 14 residues. Germline V gene data show CDR1 as GTSNPN and CDR2 as SVGIG (reference sequence). The CDR3 is CAWSGWTATYEQYF. Here the CDR3 DNA reads TGTGCCTGGAGTGGATGGACAGCCACCTACGAGCAGTACTTC.

This clone was seen a few times. The CDR3 DNA sequence: TGTGCCAGCAGCCCCACACCGAACACTGAAGCTTTCTTT. Translating it yields CASSPTPNTEAFF. V and J are TRBV6-2 or TRBV6-3 and TRBJ1-1; D unclear. The CDR3 extends over 13 amino acids. Per germline, CDR1 MNHEY and CDR2 SVGEGT. The ends were cut back, 6 bases at V and 1 base at J, with 9 bases in the middle.

This clone was seen a handful of times. The chain carries TRBV5-1 and TRBJ2-1; 8 nucleotides match TRBD1. CDR1 is SGHRS, CDR2 YFSETQ, per germline. V was pared by 0 bases and J by 9 bases, with 5 bases of the junction left unmatched. The CDR3 is made up of 14 amino acids. Here the CDR3 DNA reads TGCGCCAGCAGCTTGGAGCAGGGGGCGAGTGAGCAGTTCTTC. Amino acids: CASSLEQGASEQFF.

The V and J genes are TRBV12-3 or TRBV12-4 and TRBJ1-2; no clear D. Trimming pared 6 bases from V and 4 bases from J, leaving 3 bases between. The CDR3 spans 10 residues. This CDR3 reads CASSLYGYTF. The CDR3 DNA follows: TGTGCCAGCAGCCTCTATGGCTACACCTTC.

The chain recombines TRBV11-2 with TRBJ1-2; D is unclear. The CDR3 totals 16 residues. The germline V gene encodes CDR1 SGHAT and CDR2 FQNNGV. The V end lost 0 bases, the J end lost 2 bases, and 13 bases lay between the germline ends. The CDR3 sequence is CASSLDSSRGNYGYTF. In DNA, the CDR3 is TGTGCCAGCAGCTTAGATTCTAGCCGAGGGAACTATGGCTACACCTTC.

This clone appeared a single time. This chain links TRBV5-1 with TRBJ1-2; 9 bases agree with TRBD1. The V gene's germline CDR1 is SGHRS and CDR2 YFSETQ. Unmatched junction bases numbered 11, after V lost 2 bases and J lost 12 bases. The CDR3 is made up of 14 amino acids. CDR3 sequence: CASSLTGTGMEDTF. The CDR3 DNA is TGCGCCAGCAGCTTAACCGGGACAGGGATGGAGGACACCTTC.

V and J are TRBV6-5 and TRBJ2-3; possible D gene TRBD2, 6 bases. Germline CDR1 and CDR2: MNHEY and SVGAGI. With 5 bases removed from V and 4 bases from J, the gap between germline ends came to 10 bases. The CDR3 consists of 13 residues. DNA for the CDR3: TGTGCCAGCAGTATGCCGGGGGCAGATACGCAGTATTTT. This gives the protein CASSMPGADTQYF.

This clone was seen just once. The V call is TRBV25-1, the J call TRBJ1-5, with TRBD1 identical over 7 bases. CDR3 length equals 13 residues. Germline trimming cut 4 bases from V and 5 bases from J; bases unmatched to any gene: 2. CDR1 is MGHDK and CDR2 is SYGVNS in the germline V gene. CDR3 region: CASSAGGYQPQHF. The DNA for the CDR3 is TGTGCCAGCAGTGCAGGGGGGTATCAGCCCCAGCATTTT.

The rearrangement links TRBV6-6 to TRBJ1-1, with D uncertain. This CDR3 is 15 amino acids long. V was trimmed by 0 bases and J by 4 bases, leaving 12 bases between them. Germline V lookup: CDR1 MNHNY, CDR2 SVGAGI (reference sequence). The CDR3 region has the DNA TGTGCCAGCAGTTACTCACCAGGAGGAGTCACTGAAGCTTTCTTT. Protein: CASSYSPGGVTEAFF.

The chain is built from TRBV10-3 and TRBJ1-2, with TRBD1 identical over 7 bases. The CDR3 totals 13 residues. CDR1 ENHRY and CDR2 SYGVKD come from the germline V gene. J lost 7 bases, V lost 3 bases, and 5 bases had no gene match. The CDR3, as DNA: TGTGCCATCAGTGATATAGGGGGCCTTGGCTACACCTTC. As protein: CAISDIGGLGYTF.